This TCR beta chain was sequenced for a study of cytomegalovirus exposure and HLA in healthy donors. Study findings and constraints: Differences between HLA loci emerged in a later analysis of TCR association rates, with DRB1 most and HLA-C fewest. In a later analysis, an Asian-associated ancestry cluster reportedly showed fewer N-insertions than the approximately 610-donor mean.

In regard to this clone: No antigen is known for it. The same CDR3 is also encoded by other DNA sequences in this sample.

Primers included in the PCR were 60 Vbeta and 13 Jbeta primers. Clones were sequenced by immunoSEQ multiplex PCR, and TCRdb holds only the in-frame ones, with some missing. The sample records about 150,000 clones, 50% to 75% being singletons. Source material: PBMCs. The receptor was isolated from a woman aged 40 to 49 in good health and CMV-seronegative.

The DNA for the CDR3 is TGTGCCAGTAGCCCCGGGACAGGGGCGTCTCTGAACACTGAAGCTTTCTTT. This gives the protein CASSPGTGASLNTEAFF. The rearrangement joins TRBV7-2 to TRBJ1-1, with TRBD1 matching over 10 bases. CDR1 is SGHTA and CDR2 is FQGNSA in the germline V gene. CDR3 length: 17 amino acids. The V segment lost 9 bases and the J segment 0 bases; nucleotides outside the gene matches: 13.